One sample yielded the 25 T cell receptor beta chains listed below, sequenced in a study of blood T cell repertoires in COVID-19. The data were produced by immunoSEQ multiplex PCR, yet TCRdb's version contains in-frame clones alone and is incomplete. The top ten hold roughly two fifths of the sample, which has over 30,000 clones, roughly 86% seen once. The material sequenced was peripheral blood. These TCRs come from a man older than 75 with active or convalescent COVID-19.

This clone was detected a few times. J is TRBJ1-6 and V is TRBV5-1; D is ambiguous. The CDR3 is 14 residues long. Trimming cost V 0 bases and J 10 bases, with 11 bases left between them. CDR1 and CDR2 from the germline V gene are SGHRS and YFSETQ. The CDR3 sequence is CASSLGNSNSPLHF. DNA of the CDR3: TGCGCCAGCAGCTTGGGCAACAGTAACTCACCCCTCCACTTT.

The chain links TRBV7-2 to TRBJ1-4, with TRBD1 as a possible D gene (6 bases). Germline V gene data show CDR1 as SGHTA and CDR2 as FQGNSA. The CDR3 length is 15 residues. V was pared by 4 bases and J by 1 base, with 10 bases between. CDR3 in amino acids: CASSWTVGTNEKLFF. CDR3 in DNA: TGTGCCAGCAGCTGGACAGTGGGAACTAATGAAAAACTGTTTTTT.

The chain combines TRBV6-5 with TRBJ2-1, with a tentative D call TRBD2 (6 bases). The CDR3 totals 14 residues. V dropped 6 bases and J dropped 5 bases, with 14 bases sitting between them. Germline values: CDR1 MNHEY, CDR2 SVGAGI. CDR3 sequence reads: CASRGTANNNEQFF. The CDR3 DNA reads as TGTGCCAGCAGGGGGACTGCTAACAACAATGAGCAGTTCTTC.

J is TRBJ1-1 and V is TRBV5-1, with 7 bases matching TRBD1. Germline CDR1 and CDR2: SGHRS and YFSETQ. The CDR3 is made up of 13 amino acids. The V and J ends lost 1 base and 6 bases, in that order; junction bases with no gene match: 3. Here the CDR3 reads CASSLIGGPEAFF. In DNA, the CDR3 is TGCGCCAGCAGCTTGATAGGGGGCCCTGAAGCTTTCTTT.

This clone was found a few times. This rearrangement joins TRBV7-2 to TRBJ2-2; 7 bases fit TRBD1. Trimming cost V 5 bases and J 6 bases; bases outside gene matches: 12. The CDR3 is 16 residues long. Germline lookup yields CDR1 SGHTA and CDR2 FQGNSA. The CDR3 spells CASSANRGIRAGELFF. DNA for the CDR3: TGTGCCAGCAGCGCCAACAGGGGTATAAGGGCCGGGGAGCTGTTTTTT.

The rearrangement uses TRBV7-9 and TRBJ2-3, with a possible D match to TRBD2 (6 bases). The germline V gene has CDR1 SEHNR and CDR2 FQNEAQ (reference sequence). Trimming left V 6 bases short and J 1 base short, with 17 bases between. This CDR3 region has 16 residues. CDR3 region: CASRRDPGVGTDTQYF. Written as DNA, the CDR3 is TGTGCCAGCAGGCGGGACCCGGGGGTGGGCACAGATACGCAGTATTTT.

This chain connects TRBV6-5 to TRBJ1-1; TRBD1 is a possible D gene (5 bases). The CDR3 has 13 amino acids. Between the trimmed V and J ends, which lost 6 bases and 4 bases, there was a span of 12 bases. The germline CDR1 and CDR2 sequences are MNHEY and SVGAGI. CDR3 in amino acids: CASSTDRATEAFF. The CDR3 DNA sequence: TGTGCCAGCAGCACCGACAGAGCCACTGAAGCTTTCTTT.

The rearrangement links TRBV7-9 to TRBJ2-3; D is possibly TRBD2 (5 bases). The germline V gene encodes CDR1 SEHNR and CDR2 FQNEAQ (reference sequence). The CDR3 runs 13 residues. The germline V and J ends were trimmed by 5 bases and 6 bases, with 12 bases remaining between them. CDR3 in amino acids: CASSGRGPDTQYF. For the CDR3, the DNA is TGTGCCAGCAGCGGACGAGGGCCCGATACGCAGTATTTT.

The chain links TRBV20-1 to TRBJ2-7, with 8 bases lining up with TRBD1. V was pared by 3 bases and J by 12 bases, with 13 bases of the junction left unmatched. Germline V gives CDR1 DFQATT, CDR2 SNEGSKA (reference sequence). The CDR3 consists of 13 residues. CDR3 sequence (DNA): TGCAGTGCTAGTCCCCAGGACAGGGAGAGGACGTACTTC. It yields the protein CSASPQDRERTYF.

The rearrangement links TRBV15 to TRBJ2-2; maybe TRBD2 (6 bases). The CDR3 has 17 residues. CDR1 is LNHNV, CDR2 YYDKDF, per germline (reference sequence). The V end was cut by 0 bases, the J end by 9 bases, with 20 bases between. In nucleotides, the CDR3 is TGTGCCACCAGCAGAGATACCTACAGGAGGGTCCGCCGGGAGCTGTTTTTT. Its translation is CATSRDTYRRVRRELFF.

This clone was detected ten times or more. The chain joins TRBV4-1 to TRBJ1-3; D perhaps matches TRBD1 (5 bases). Germline assignment: CDR1 MGHRA and CDR2 YSYEKL. The CDR3 runs to 16 residues. V lost 0 bases and J lost 4, with 13 bases in between. The CDR3 region is CASSQDAGKSGNTIYF. CDR3 bases: TGCGCCAGCAGCCAAGACGCAGGGAAATCCGGAAACACCATATATTTT.

V and J are TRBV11-2 and TRBJ1-5; D gene ambiguous. CDR1 is SGHAT, CDR2 FQNNGV, per germline. This CDR3 has 14 amino acids. V gave up 3 bases and J gave up 5 bases, with 11 bases separating them. CDR3 region: CASSFDTSDQPQHF. The CDR3 coding sequence is TGTGCCAGCAGCTTCGATACGTCGGATCAGCCCCAGCATTTT.

The V call is TRBV9, the J call TRBJ1-3; the D gene is possibly TRBD1 (6 bases). Trimming shortened V by 4 bases and J by 2 bases, and 10 bases separated the two germline ends. Germline V gene sequence: CDR1 SGDLS, CDR2 YYNGEE. The CDR3 sequence is 14 residues long. The CDR3 loop is CASSQGGTGNTIYF. The CDR3 bases are TGTGCCAGCAGCCAAGGGGGAACTGGAAACACCATATATTTT.

The rearrangement uses TRBV10-2 and TRBJ1-5, with 8 bases aligning to TRBD1. CDR1 is WSHSY, CDR2 SAAADI, per germline. After removal of 7 bases from V and 7 bases from J, the junction contained 6 bases not matched to a gene. CDR3 length equals 13 residues. The CDR3 nucleotides read TGCGCCAGCAAGACAGGGGTTGCGCAGCCCCAGCATTTT. This codes for CASKTGVAQPQHF.

The chain couples TRBV4-3 to TRBJ2-7, with TRBD2 identical over 7 bases. Looked up from germline, CDR1 is LGHNA and CDR2 is YSLEER. With 0 bases clipped from V and 6 bases from J, the junction kept 8 bases outside the gene matches. The CDR3 is 15 amino acids. CDR3 in DNA: TGCGCCAGCAGCCAAGATCTAGTCGGGAGGAGCGAGCAGTACTTC. Amino acid sequence: CASSQDLVGRSEQYF.

The genes are TRBV6-1 and TRBJ2-7; 8 bases are shared with TRBD2. The length of the CDR3 is 16 residues. Looked up from germline, CDR1 is MNHNS and CDR2 is SASEGT. Trimming removed 1 base from V and 4 bases from J; junction bases left unmatched: 9. The CDR3 sequence: CASSEERGGRFYEQYF. CDR3 sequence (DNA): TGTGCCAGCAGTGAAGAACGGGGGGGGAGGTTTTACGAGCAGTACTTC.

The chain couples TRBV7-3 to TRBJ2-2; 10 positions agree with TRBD1. Germline CDR1 and CDR2: SGHTA and FQGTGA. Unmatched junction bases numbered 4, after V lost 5 bases and J lost 4 bases. CDR3 length: 15 residues. CDR3 amino acids: CASSQTGGGTGELFF. CDR3 bases: TGTGCCAGCAGCCAGACAGGGGGCGGCACCGGGGAGCTGTTTTTT.

As to this clone: Distinct nucleotide sequences in the sample also encode this CDR3. This sequence joins TRBV4-2 and TRBJ2-7, with a weak D call TRBD2 (5 bases). The CDR3 spans 15 residues. The V gene lost 1 base and the J gene lost 6 bases, with 16 bases spanning the gap. The germline V gene has CDR1 LGHNA and CDR2 YNFKEQ. The CDR3 DNA follows: TGTGCCAGCAGCCAAGCCCAGGCGGGCGGTCGCGAGCAGTACTTC. This gives the protein CASSQAQAGGREQYF.

The chain employs TRBV6-5 and TRBJ2-7; 8 nucleotides match TRBD2. The CDR3 sequence is 15 residues long. CDR1 and CDR2 (germline): MNHEY, SVGAGI. V was clipped by 5 bases and J by 6 bases; unmatched bases: 12. CDR3 nucleotides: TGTGCCAGCAGTAGGGAGGGCGGGAGGCCTGGCGAGCAGTACTTC. It yields the protein CASSREGGRPGEQYF.

The CDR3 sequence: CASSLTGTSGANEQFF. As DNA, the CDR3 is TGTGCCAGCAGCTTAACCGGGACTAGCGGGGCCAATGAGCAGTTCTTC. This chain links TRBV7-6 with TRBJ2-1; 13 positions match TRBD2. Germline V lookup: CDR1 SGHVS, CDR2 FNYEAQ. The CDR3 covers 16 residues. J gave up 6 bases and V 2 bases, and 4 bases lay outside the gene matches. The full variable domain, rest sourced from reference TRBV7-6 and TRBJ2-1, is GAGVSQSPRYKVTKRGQDVALRCDPISGHVSLYWYRQALGQGPEFLTYFNYEAQQDKSGLPNDRFSAERPEGSISTLTIQRTEQRDSAMYRCASSLTGTSGANEQFFGPGTRLTVL.

A single count supports this clone. V gene TRBV6-2 or TRBV6-3 combines with J gene TRBJ2-1; 13 bases fit TRBD2. This CDR3 spans 16 amino acids. CDR1 is MNHEY and CDR2 is SVGEGT in the germline V gene. V dropped 5 bases and J dropped 0; count of bases not matched to a gene: 1. The DNA of the CDR3 is TGTGCCAGCAGTCGGACTAGCGGGAGCTCCTACAATGAGCAGTTCTTC. Its translation: CASSRTSGSSYNEQFF.

This chain links TRBV19 with TRBJ2-7; tentative D call: TRBD2 (5 bases). The CDR3 is made up of 15 amino acids. V dropped 0 bases and J dropped 3 bases, with 12 bases sitting between them. Germline V lookup: CDR1 LNHDA, CDR2 SQIVND (reference sequence). The CDR3 loop is CASSIEDGVRYEQYF. The CDR3 DNA reads as TGTGCCAGTAGTATAGAAGACGGGGTTCGCTACGAGCAGTACTTC.

The V call is TRBV3-1 (or the pseudogene TRBV3-2), the J call TRBJ1-5, with TRBD1 matching over 12 bases. Per the germline V gene, CDR1 is LGHDT and CDR2 is YNNKEL (reference sequence). The V and J ends lost 4 bases and 9 bases, in that order; junction bases with no gene match: 10. The CDR3 has 16 residues. Here the CDR3 DNA reads TGTGCCAGCAGCCTCGGGACAGGGGGCGCCGGGAGGCCCCAGCATTTT. It is translated as CASSLGTGGAGRPQHF.

The chain joins TRBV19 to TRBJ2-2; D is undetermined. Trimming took off 4 bases at V and 3 bases at J, with 6 bases between the two ends. This CDR3 has 13 amino acids. The germline V gene has CDR1 LNHDA and CDR2 SQIVND (reference sequence). In DNA form, the CDR3 reads TGTGCCAGTAGTAACCGGTACACCGGGGAGCTGTTTTTT. It yields the protein CASSNRYTGELFF.

The chain couples TRBV15 to TRBJ2-1; D may be TRBD2 (6 bases). The CDR3 has 15 amino acids. Germline-derived CDR1 and CDR2 are LNHNV and YYDKDF (reference sequence). The V end was cut by 1 base, the J end by 3 bases, with 10 bases between. The CDR3 here is CATSRAPRDYNEQFF. The DNA of the CDR3 is TGTGCCACCAGCAGAGCCCCGCGGGACTACAATGAGCAGTTCTTC.